The clone carrying this T cell receptor (beta chain) was found many times. Its antigen is not known. The CDR3 covers 15 residues. Deletions cut 0 bases from V and 5 bases from J, with 14 bases between. The germline V gene has CDR1 SGDLS and CDR2 YYNGEE. The sample comes from a study of T cells in Graves' hyperthyroidism and ophthalmopathy. Whole-study context: At initial diagnosis, before any treatment had begun, peripheral blood was obtained. Findings of the study overall: Most expanded thyroid clonotypes above 0.001 recurred in blood.

Recently diagnosed hyperthyroidism of less than 2 months' duration affected patients aged 18 to 65. TCR beta CDR3 regions were amplified from RNA. HTBI primers were employed in a first-round RT-PCR of the TCR CDR3. TCRdb reprocessed the multiplex PCR reads with MiXCR, giving one entry per CDR3 protein. The sample consists of some 180,000 distinct CDR3 sequences, about 18% of them appearing once. The chain combines TRBV9 with TRBJ1-2; D possibly corresponds to TRBD1 (6 bases). The specimen was blood. The sequence was obtained from a woman between 50 and 59 years old with Graves' hyperthyroidism. DNA for the CDR3: TGTGCCAGCAGCGTAGTTGACCGGGGGGCATATGGCTACACCTTC. This codes for CASSVVDRGAYGYTF.